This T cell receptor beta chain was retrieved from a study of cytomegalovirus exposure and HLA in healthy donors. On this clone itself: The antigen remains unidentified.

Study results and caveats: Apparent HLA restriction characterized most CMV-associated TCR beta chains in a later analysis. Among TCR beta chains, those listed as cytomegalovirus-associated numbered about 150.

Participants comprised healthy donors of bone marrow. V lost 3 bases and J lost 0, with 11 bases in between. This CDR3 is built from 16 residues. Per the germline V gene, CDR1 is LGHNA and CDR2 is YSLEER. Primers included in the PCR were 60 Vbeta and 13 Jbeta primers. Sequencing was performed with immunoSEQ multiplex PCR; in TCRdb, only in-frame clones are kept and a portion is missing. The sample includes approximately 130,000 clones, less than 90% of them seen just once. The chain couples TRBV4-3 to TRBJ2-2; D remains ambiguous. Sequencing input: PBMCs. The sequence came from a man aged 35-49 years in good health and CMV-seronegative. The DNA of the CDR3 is TGCGCCAGCAGCCACTGGGCGCAGTCGAACACCGGGGAGCTGTTTTTT. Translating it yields CASSHWAQSNTGELFF.